The 6 T cell receptor beta chains below come from one sample, sequenced in a study of Ad26.COV2.S vaccination and SARS-CoV-2 variants. Treatment defined: 15 to 20 received Ad26.COV2.S at low or high dose, single or two shots; a few received placebo; per-sample allocation not given. The study sampled participants on day 63 after the first vaccine or placebo injection. Measured with immunoSEQ multiplex PCR; TCRdb has only the in-frame clones, and not every one. This sample has approximately 450,000 clones; around 90% occur once, and the top ten carry less than 15%. This specimen consisted of peripheral blood, obtained in a trial of Ad26.COV2.S vaccine versus placebo. All receptors derive from a person aged 18-65 years who received the Ad26.COV2.S COVID-19 vaccine or a placebo.

This clone showed up just once. The V and J genes are TRBV30 and TRBJ2-7; 8 bases map to TRBD1. The ends lost 2 bases at V and 7 bases at J; junction bases unmatched: 7. Per germline, CDR1 GTSNPN and CDR2 SVGIG (reference sequence). This CDR3 is 13 amino acids long. This CDR3 is CAWSQGAWEEQYF. The DNA of the CDR3 is TGTGCCTGGAGTCAGGGGGCATGGGAAGAGCAGTACTTC.

This sequence joins TRBV20-1 and TRBJ1-1; maybe TRBD1 (5 bases). The CDR3 runs to 13 residues. The V end was cut by 3 bases, the J end by 12 bases, with 20 bases between. Per the germline V gene, CDR1 is DFQATT and CDR2 is SNEGSKA (reference sequence). CDR3 bases: TGCAGTGCTAGTGTCGGACACGAGGCTAAAACTTTCTTT. It yields the protein CSASVGHEAKTFF.

This chain links TRBV5-1 with TRBJ2-7, with 9 bases that match TRBD1. Germline V gene data show CDR1 as SGHRS and CDR2 as YFSETQ. J lost 3 bases, V lost 4 bases, and 2 bases had no gene match. The CDR3 runs to 13 residues. CDR3 sequence reads: CASSGTGNYEQYF. The CDR3 DNA is TGCGCCAGCAGCGGGACAGGGAACTACGAGCAGTACTTC.

V is TRBV24-1 and J is TRBJ2-1; 10 nucleotides agree with TRBD1. The germline V gene has CDR1 KGHDR and CDR2 SFDVKD. The CDR3 is made up of 16 amino acids. The V segment lost 4 bases and the J segment 6 bases; nucleotides outside the gene matches: 8. The CDR3 DNA reads as TGTGCCACCAGTGACTCCGGGACAGGGGCCCGCAATGAGCAGTTCTTC. It translates to CATSDSGTGARNEQFF.

This clone was found once. This chain joins TRBV27 and TRBJ2-4; the match to TRBD1 covers 8 bases. V gave up 8 bases and J gave up 5 bases; unmatched junction bases: 2. The germline V gene has CDR1 MNHEY and CDR2 SMNVEV (reference sequence). The CDR3 runs to 12 residues. The CDR3 is CASQGQENIQYF. The CDR3 DNA is TGTGCCAGCCAGGGACAGGAAAACATTCAGTACTTC.

The chain carries TRBV6-5 and TRBJ1-4, with a possible D match to TRBD1 (6 bases). CDR1 is MNHEY and CDR2 is SVGAGI in the germline V gene. V dropped 2 bases and J dropped 4 bases, with 8 bases sitting between them. This CDR3 is built from 14 residues. Here the CDR3 reads CASSYEGGNEKLFF. As DNA, the CDR3 is TGTGCCAGCAGTTACGAGGGGGGTAATGAAAAACTGTTTTTT.